These 31 T cell receptor beta chains came from one sample sequenced in a study of T cells in localized non-small cell lung cancer (dated by TCRdb to between 2020 and 2021). To prepare the library, the immunoSEQ multiplex PCR assay was applied. The clones in this table, taken by TCRdb from immuneACCESS, are in-frame only. Not every clone is retained; where verified, under half of the shortfall comes from an unresolved V gene, and the cause of the rest is unknown. The sample includes 35,000 to 45,000 clones, with just over 90% observed a single time. Approximately 6.9% of the sample is taken by the ten largest. This sample comprised peripheral blood, obtained before any cancer treatment. The receptors here all came from a female donor over 55 with stage I lung adenocarcinoma.

The rearrangement links TRBV11-2 to TRBJ1-2; D is uncertain. V lost 4 bases, J lost 6 bases, and 9 bases lay in between. Germline V gene lookup returns CDR1 SGHAT and CDR2 FQNNGV. The CDR3 has 12 residues. The CDR3 sequence: CASSSRPDGYTF. The DNA for the CDR3 is TGTGCCAGCAGCTCCCGACCGGATGGCTACACCTTC.

This clone has just a few counts. This chain connects TRBV6-1 to TRBJ1-5; D is uncertain. Trimming cost V 2 bases and J 2 bases, with 13 bases left between them. The length of the CDR3 is 16 residues. Germline V gene sequence: CDR1 MNHNS, CDR2 SASEGT. The DNA for the CDR3 is TGTGCCAGCAGTGAATTTTTGCAGAGGGGCAATCAGCCCCAGCATTTT. It encodes CASSEFLQRGNQPQHF.

The chain joins TRBV6-5 to TRBJ2-3, with 7 nucleotides matching TRBD2. The length of the CDR3 is 14 residues. The junction had 10 bases not matched to a gene; V was cut back by 11 bases and J by 2 bases. Germline CDR1 is MNHEY and CDR2 is SVGAGI. CDR3 bases: TGTGCCGGACGACCGGGACTACTCACAGATACGCAGTATTTT. This sequence encodes CAGRPGLLTDTQYF.

The V call is TRBV25-1, the J call TRBJ2-7; 7 bases align to TRBD2. Germline assignment: CDR1 MGHDK and CDR2 SYGVNS. V dropped 7 bases and J dropped 6; count of bases not matched to a gene: 9. The CDR3 runs 13 residues. This chain's CDR3 is CASTLLWGGEQYF. CDR3 coding DNA: TGTGCCAGCACCCTCTTGTGGGGGGGCGAGCAGTACTTC.

This chain uses TRBV6-5 with TRBJ1-2, with D possibly being TRBD1 (5 bases). Germline V gene data show CDR1 as MNHEY and CDR2 as SVGAGI. V lost 2 bases, J lost 6 bases, and 10 bases lay in between. The CDR3 runs 13 residues. The CDR3 protein is CASSYRRGDGYTF. In DNA form, the CDR3 reads TGTGCCAGCAGTTACAGGCGGGGCGATGGCTACACCTTC.

This chain joins TRBV19 and TRBJ1-2; unclear D gene. V was pared by 1 base and J by 2 bases, with 14 bases between. The CDR3 is made up of 16 amino acids. Per the germline V gene, CDR1 is LNHDA and CDR2 is SQIVND (reference sequence). The CDR3 here is CASSIGGVLVNYGYTF. The CDR3 nucleotides read TGTGCCAGTAGTATAGGAGGAGTCCTGGTAAACTATGGCTACACCTTC. Looking up the rest from reference TRBV19 and TRBJ1-2 gives the full variable domain: DGGITQSPKYLFRKEGQNVTLSCEQNLNHDAMYWYRQDPGQGLRLIYYSQIVNDFQKGDIAEGYSVSREKKESFPLTVTSAQKNPTAFYLCASSIGGVLVNYGYTFGSGTRLTVV.

The V call is TRBV28, the J call TRBJ2-5; a possible D gene is TRBD2 (7 bases). Germline V gives CDR1 MDHEN, CDR2 SYDVKM. CDR3 length: 17 amino acids. The germline V and J ends were trimmed by 3 bases and 1 base, with 18 bases remaining between them. CDR3 loop: CASSLYVGGGLQETQYF. The CDR3 coding sequence is TGTGCCAGCAGTTTGTATGTCGGCGGGGGCCTCCAAGAGACCCAGTACTTC.

This chain uses TRBV7-9 with TRBJ1-2; D perhaps matches TRBD1 (5 bases). Per the germline V gene, CDR1 is SEHNR and CDR2 is FQNEAQ (reference sequence). V lost 3 bases, J lost 2 bases, and 19 bases lay in between. The CDR3 has 17 residues. This chain's CDR3 is CASSFSGPFISNYGYTF. In DNA, the CDR3 is TGTGCCAGCAGCTTCTCGGGACCCTTTATTTCAAACTATGGCTACACCTTC.

The gene calls are TRBV19 and TRBJ1-4; 8 bases line up with TRBD1. With V trimmed by 7 bases and J by 0 bases, 7 bases remained unmatched. CDR3 length equals 16 residues. The germline V gene has CDR1 LNHDA and CDR2 SQIVND (reference sequence). Here the CDR3 reads CASKAPGGSTNEKLFF. CDR3 nucleotide sequence: TGTGCCAGTAAGGCTCCAGGGGGCTCAACTAATGAAAAACTGTTTTTT.

In this sample, this clone turned up once. The chain carries TRBV15 and TRBJ2-5; 9 bases are a match to TRBD1. CDR3 length: 16 amino acids. The V segment lost 7 bases and the J segment 5 bases; nucleotides outside the gene matches: 14. Germline V gene data show CDR1 as LNHNV and CDR2 as YYDKDF (reference sequence). CDR3 nucleotide sequence: TGTGCCACCACCACGGAGGGGACAGGGTTCCGGGAGACCCAGTACTTC. Its translation is CATTTEGTGFRETQYF.

The V gene is TRBV2, the J gene TRBJ2-2; tentatively, D is TRBD1 (5 bases). CDR1 and CDR2 from the germline V gene are SNHLY and FYNNEI. CDR3 size: 16 residues. V shed 0 bases and J shed 6 bases, with 14 bases lying between them. This chain's CDR3 is CASSEARTRYAGELFF. CDR3 in DNA: TGTGCCAGCAGTGAAGCGCGGACAAGGTACGCCGGGGAGCTGTTTTTT.

V is TRBV9 and J is TRBJ2-3; D possibly corresponds to TRBD1 (6 bases). The CDR3 consists of 15 residues. The V and J ends lost 9 bases and 1 base respectively, with 18 bases between them. Germline CDR1 SGDLS, CDR2 YYNGEE. CDR3 bases: TGTGCCACCTCACAGGGTTCGGTCCGCACAGATACGCAGTATTTT. This gives the protein CATSQGSVRTDTQYF.

CDR3 loop: CSARDFYGYTF. Here the CDR3 DNA reads TGCAGTGCTAGGGACTTCTATGGCTACACCTTC. The V call is TRBV20-1, the J call TRBJ1-2; D unclear. The CDR3 has 11 amino acids. V dropped 3 bases and J dropped 4 bases, with 6 bases sitting between them. Germline values: CDR1 DFQATT, CDR2 SNEGSKA (reference sequence).

This chain links TRBV5-4 with TRBJ2-6; 7 bases align to TRBD1. V lost 4 bases, J lost 0 bases, and 10 bases stayed unmatched. CDR3 size: 18 residues. Per germline, CDR1 SGHNT and CDR2 YYREEE (reference sequence). Here the CDR3 reads CASSATGTVSSGANVLTF. CDR3 nucleotides: TGTGCCAGCAGCGCTACCGGGACAGTGAGCTCTGGGGCCAACGTCCTGACTTTC.

This clone was recorded once. The gene calls are TRBV14 and TRBJ1-1; D uncertain. The V and J ends lost 5 bases and 7 bases respectively, with 8 bases between them. The CDR3 contains 11 residues. Germline V gene data show CDR1 as SGHDN and CDR2 as FVKESK. DNA of the CDR3: TGTGCCAGCAGCGTCGGAGTTGAAGCTTTCTTT. It encodes CASSVGVEAFF.

The chain couples TRBV18 to TRBJ1-6, with 10 bases aligning to TRBD1. The germline gives CDR1 KGHSH, CDR2 LQKENI. V shed 2 bases and J 7 bases; nucleotides not matched to a gene: 5. The CDR3 has 16 residues. The CDR3 here is CASSPVGTGVNSPLHF. In nucleotides, the CDR3 is TGTGCCAGCTCACCAGTAGGGACAGGGGTAAATTCACCCCTCCACTTT.

The chain is built from TRBV7-2 and TRBJ1-4; 9 nucleotides line up with TRBD1. Germline V lookup: CDR1 SGHTA, CDR2 FQGNSA. CDR3 length equals 19 residues. V was pared by 3 bases and J by 3 bases, with 14 bases of the junction left unmatched. DNA of the CDR3: TGTGCCAGCAGCTTTTCGGGGTACCCACAGGGGGCTGCTAATGAAAAACTGTTTTTT. As protein: CASSFSGYPQGAANEKLFF. Full variable domain (outside the CDR3, taken from reference TRBV7-2 and TRBJ1-4): GAGVSQSPSNKVTEKGKDVELRCDPISGHTALYWYRQSLGQGLEFLIYFQGNSAPDKSGLPSDRFSAERTGGSVSTLTIQRTQQEDSAVYLCASSFSGYPQGAANEKLFFGSGTQLSVL.

This clone was picked up one time. The V and J genes are TRBV7-9 and TRBJ2-7; D might be TRBD2 (6 bases). The CDR3 extends over 14 amino acids. Germline CDR1 reads SEHNR; CDR2 reads FQNEAQ (reference sequence). Trimming cost V 1 base and J 12 bases, with 19 bases left between them. CDR3 in amino acids: CASSLGGRGGVGYF. CDR3 coding DNA: TGTGCCAGCAGCTTAGGCGGCCGGGGCGGGGTAGGGTACTTC.

The chain combines TRBV11-2 with TRBJ2-7, with TRBD2 matching over 8 bases. Germline loops: CDR1 SGHAT, CDR2 FQNNGV. J was trimmed by 5 bases and V by 5 bases; bases with no gene match: 5. The CDR3 totals 13 residues. In DNA, the CDR3 is TGTGCCAGCAGCAGGAATAGCGGGAACGAGCAGTACTTC. It codes for CASSRNSGNEQYF.

The chain couples TRBV7-6 to TRBJ2-1; possibly TRBD2 for D (5 bases). V was trimmed by 3 bases and J by 6 bases, leaving 9 bases between them. Germline CDR1 SGHVS, CDR2 FNYEAQ. The CDR3 length is 13 residues. The CDR3 DNA reads TGTGCCAGCAGCTTTGGACTTGGCAATGAGCAGTTCTTC. It codes for CASSFGLGNEQFF.

The table lists this clone with a count of one. The chain carries TRBV6-5 and TRBJ2-6; D is unresolved. The CDR3 has 12 amino acids. V lost 5 bases and J lost 4, with 3 bases in between. In germline, CDR1 is MNHEY, CDR2 SVGAGI. The CDR3 reads CASSPGANVLTF. In nucleotides, the CDR3 is TGTGCCAGCAGTCCGGGGGCCAACGTCCTGACTTTC.

The V call is TRBV19, the J call TRBJ2-3, with D perhaps TRBD1 or TRBD2 (5 bases each). In germline, CDR1 is LNHDA, CDR2 SQIVND (reference sequence). V lost 5 bases to trimming and J lost 4 bases, with 13 bases between them. The length of the CDR3 is 14 residues. The CDR3 region is CASSEAGGADTQYF. CDR3 nucleotide sequence: TGTGCCAGTAGTGAAGCTGGGGGTGCAGATACGCAGTATTTT.

This clone has a single count. The CDR3 loop is CASSRDRASYEQYF. The CDR3 coding sequence is TGTGCCAGCAGCCGAGACAGGGCCTCCTACGAGCAGTACTTC. J is TRBJ2-7 and V is TRBV6-5; 7 bases agree with TRBD1. The CDR3 contains 14 residues. V was clipped by 6 bases and J by 0 bases; unmatched bases: 5. Germline V gene lookup returns CDR1 MNHEY and CDR2 SVGAGI.

In its sample, this clone was seen a few times. V is TRBV18 and J is TRBJ1-1, with no clear D. The CDR3 has 14 residues. Germline V gene sequence: CDR1 KGHSH, CDR2 LQKENI. Trimming took 4 bases from V and 0 from J, leaving 9 bases between them. The CDR3 loop reads CASSLNYMNTEAFF. The CDR3 coding sequence is TGTGCCAGCTCACTAAACTACATGAACACTGAAGCTTTCTTT.

The V gene is TRBV11-2, the J gene TRBJ1-4; 7 bases match TRBD1. After removal of 5 bases from V and 7 bases from J, the junction contained 7 bases not matched to a gene. The CDR3 runs to 14 residues. Per the germline V gene, CDR1 is SGHAT and CDR2 is FQNNGV. The CDR3 spells CASSNFGTAEKLFF. The CDR3 nucleotides are TGTGCCAGCAGCAATTTTGGGACAGCTGAAAAACTGTTTTTT.

The chain joins TRBV7-9 to TRBJ1-1; 7 bases map to TRBD1. CDR1 SEHNR and CDR2 FQNEAQ come from the germline V gene (reference sequence). The CDR3 runs 19 residues. After removal of 1 base from V and 4 bases from J, the junction contained 18 bases not matched to a gene. For the CDR3, the DNA is TGTGCCAGCAGCTTAGAGTCCGGACAGGCATCCGCCCGGGGCACTGAAGCTTTCTTT. This codes for CASSLESGQASARGTEAFF.

The gene calls are TRBV19 and TRBJ2-1; the match to TRBD1 covers 10 bases. Germline V lookup: CDR1 LNHDA, CDR2 SQIVND (reference sequence). The CDR3 sequence is 17 residues long. The V segment lost 5 bases and the J segment 1 base; nucleotides outside the gene matches: 8. CDR3 DNA sequence: TGTGCCAGTAGTCCCCTTCGGGACAGGGGATCCTACAATGAGCAGTTCTTC. It codes for CASSPLRDRGSYNEQFF.

In this sample, this clone turned up once. The rearrangement uses TRBV19 and TRBJ1-1; D not certain. V dropped 6 bases and J dropped 2 bases, with 16 bases sitting between them. Germline assignment: CDR1 LNHDA and CDR2 SQIVND (reference sequence). The CDR3 is 15 amino acids. The CDR3 nucleotides are TGTGCCAGTAGAGGGAGGTCAGCATCCAACACTGAAGCTTTCTTT. Translated: CASRGRSASNTEAFF.

This clone was seen a few times. The V gene is TRBV19, the J gene TRBJ1-6; D not certain. Trimming stripped 5 bases from V and 10 bases from J, with 15 bases between. Germline values: CDR1 LNHDA, CDR2 SQIVND (reference sequence). The CDR3 length is 14 residues. The CDR3 DNA reads as TGTGCCAGTAGTGACTCTTGGCCCCCCTCACCCCTCCACTTT. It specifies CASSDSWPPSPLHF.

Here the CDR3 DNA reads TGTGCCAGTAGTATCCTCCCGGGACAGGAGAACTATGGCTACACCTTC. Translating it yields CASSILPGQENYGYTF. J is TRBJ1-2 and V is TRBV19, with 8 nucleotides matching TRBD1. Germline CDR1 LNHDA, CDR2 SQIVND (reference sequence). With V trimmed by 3 bases and J by 2 bases, 8 bases remained unmatched. The length of the CDR3 is 16 residues.

This sequence joins TRBV27 and TRBJ2-3, with unresolved D. Germline CDR1 is MNHEY and CDR2 is SMNVEV (reference sequence). V gave up 5 bases and J gave up 3 bases, with 12 bases separating them. CDR3 size: 14 residues. The CDR3 nucleotides are TGTGCCAGCAGTCATGGTTTGGTAACAGATACGCAGTATTTT. Its protein is CASSHGLVTDTQYF.